One and the same sample provided the 23 T cell receptor beta chains below, sequenced in a study of post-analysis software for immune sequencing data. Study findings and constraints: Compared with controls, patients had more of 4 to 6 TRBV segments, including TRBV5-6, TRBV5-1 and TRBV20-1.

Their cognate antigens are unknown. Unique molecular identifiers were present in the TCR beta cDNA libraries. TCRdb processed the PCR reads anew with MiXCR; each CDR3 protein has one entry. The sample shows 650,000 to 850,000 distinct CDR3 sequences, roughly 50% of them seen only once. The sequencing input was blood. The receptors were sampled from a girl aged 10-17 years with multiple sclerosis.

The CDR3, as DNA: TGTGCCAGCAGTGACAGGGGTTCGGTTACAAATGAGCAGTTCTTC. It specifies CASSDRGSVTNEQFF. This chain joins TRBV12-3 or TRBV12-4 and TRBJ2-1; TRBD1 agrees at 8 bases. The junction had 10 bases not matched to a gene; V was cut back by 5 bases and J by 7 bases. This CDR3 spans 15 amino acids.

The chain is built from TRBV6-5 and TRBJ2-3, with 11 bases matching TRBD2. V lost 6 bases and J lost 2; bases outside the gene matches: 10. This CDR3 is 17 amino acids long. CDR1 MNHEY and CDR2 SVGAGI come from the germline V gene. CDR3 sequence (DNA): TGTGCCAGCAGCTACCGGGGACTAGCGGAATACACAGATACGCAGTATTTT. Amino acids: CASSYRGLAEYTDTQYF.

DNA for the CDR3: TGCAGCGTTGGGCCAGGGGGCTATGATGGCTACACCTTC. Protein product: CSVGPGGYDGYTF. The rearrangement joins TRBV29-1 to TRBJ1-2; 8 bases agree with TRBD1. With 4 bases clipped from V and 6 bases from J, the junction kept 7 bases outside the gene matches. Looked up from germline, CDR1 is SQVTM and CDR2 is ANQGSEA. CDR3 size: 13 residues.

This clonotype was seen only a few times. This rearrangement joins TRBV11-1 to TRBJ2-5; 10 nucleotides agree with TRBD1. Trimming took 5 bases from V and 11 from J; bases not matched to a gene: 11. The CDR3 is 14 residues long. The germline V gene has CDR1 SGHAT and CDR2 FQDESV (reference sequence). The CDR3 loop is CASSHRQGAKEQYF. The CDR3 DNA follows: TGTGCCAGCAGCCACCGACAGGGGGCAAAAGAGCAGTACTTC.

V gene TRBV24-1 combines with J gene TRBJ2-1, with 10 nucleotides matching TRBD2. The length of the CDR3 is 18 residues. Trimming at V came to 1 base and at J to 4 bases, leaving 9 bases not matched to a gene. The V gene's germline CDR1 is KGHDR and CDR2 SFDVKD. The CDR3 loop reads CATSDFRPAGGLYNEQFF. The CDR3 nucleotides read TGTGCCACCAGTGATTTCCGCCCAGCGGGAGGGCTATACAATGAGCAGTTCTTC.

This chain links TRBV29-1 with TRBJ2-7; no clear D. The CDR3 length is 14 residues. From germline, CDR1 is SQVTM and CDR2 ANQGSEA. Trimming shortened V by 7 bases and J by 1 base, and 17 bases separated the two germline ends. For the CDR3, the DNA is TGCAGCGCCGTAATGGGGATCTCATCCTACGAGCAGTACTTC. Its protein is CSAVMGISSYEQYF.

This clonotype was seen only a few times. The rearrangement uses TRBV5-5 and TRBJ2-7; 7 nucleotides match TRBD2. The CDR3 extends over 15 amino acids. The V and J ends lost 4 bases and 3 bases, in that order; junction bases with no gene match: 10. Germline V gives CDR1 SGHKS, CDR2 YYEKEE (reference sequence). The CDR3 DNA follows: TGTGCCAGCAGCCCCTCCCCGGGAGGAAGCTACGAGCAGTACTTC. Residues: CASSPSPGGSYEQYF.

The chain has TRBV4-1 and TRBJ2-7; TRBD2 agrees at 7 bases. The CDR3 has 17 amino acids. Germline V lookup: CDR1 MGHRA, CDR2 YSYEKL. V gave up 0 bases and J gave up 1 base; unmatched junction bases: 9. The CDR3 here is CASSQDLGGSVSYEQYF. CDR3 nucleotide sequence: TGCGCCAGCAGCCAAGATTTGGGGGGGAGCGTTTCCTACGAGCAGTACTTC.

V is TRBV7-3 and J is TRBJ2-7; TRBD1 or TRBD2 may be the D gene (5 bases each). V lost 5 bases and J 7 bases, leaving 21 bases between the germline ends. Germline V CDR1 and CDR2: SGHTA, FQGTGA. The CDR3 contains 15 residues. The CDR3 DNA is TGTGCCAGCAGCCCAACCGGGACCGCGAAGGAGGAGCAGTACTTC. Translating it yields CASSPTGTAKEEQYF.

This clonotype has a handful of counts. The chain employs TRBV7-9 and TRBJ1-1; D not resolved. The CDR3 has 10 amino acids. Germline V gene lookup returns CDR1 SEHNR and CDR2 FQNEAQ (reference sequence). Trimming took off 2 bases at V and 8 bases at J, with 3 bases between the two ends. The CDR3 sequence: CASSLLEAFF. CDR3 DNA sequence: TGTGCCAGCAGCTTATTAGAAGCTTTCTTT.

The J gene is TRBJ2-3, the V gene TRBV7-2; no reliable D call. Germline V gene data show CDR1 as SGHTA and CDR2 as FQGNSA. Trimming removed 1 base from V and 1 base from J, with 12 bases in between. The CDR3 runs 16 residues. CDR3 nucleotide sequence: TGTGCCAGCAGCTTAGTGTTGGGTGATGGCACAGATACGCAGTATTTT. Protein sequence: CASSLVLGDGTDTQYF. Using reference TRBV7-2 and TRBJ2-3 for the parts outside the CDR3, the full variable domain is GAGVSQSPSNKVTEKGKDVELRCDPISGHTALYWYRQSLGQGLEFLIYFQGNSAPDKSGLPSDRFSAERTGGSVSTLTIQRTQQEDSAVYLCASSLVLGDGTDTQYFGPGTRLTVL.

The chain uses TRBV12-3 or TRBV12-4 and TRBJ2-1, with 16 bases matching TRBD2. V shed 8 bases and J 0 bases; nucleotides not matched to a gene: 10. This CDR3 comprises 19 residues. CDR3 sequence (DNA): TGTGCCAGCCCCCCCGCGGGACTAGCGGGGGGGGACTCCTACAATGAGCAGTTCTTC. Translating it yields CASPPAGLAGGDSYNEQFF.

The chain carries TRBV4-1 and TRBJ2-1; 7 nucleotides agree with TRBD1. Gene TRBJ2-7 matches the end of the DNA better, so the J call may be wrong. Germline V CDR1 and CDR2: MGHRA, YSYEKL. The length of the CDR3 is 14 residues. CDR3 nucleotide sequence: TGCGCCAGCAGCCAAGATAACAGGGGTTACGAGCAGTACTTC. The encoded protein is CASSQDNRGYEQYF.

The chain links TRBV10-2 to TRBJ1-1; D is perhaps TRBD1 (6 bases). CDR3 size: 17 residues. Germline values: CDR1 WSHSY, CDR2 SAAADI. Trimming removed 4 bases at V and 1 base at J, with 19 bases between. The CDR3 coding sequence is TGCGCCAGCAGTGCCTTATCAGGGGCGAGAGCGAACACTGAAGCTTTCTTT. This sequence encodes CASSALSGARANTEAFF.

This sequence joins TRBV15 and TRBJ1-5; D perhaps matches TRBD1 (5 bases). The CDR3 is 15 amino acids. The germline V gene encodes CDR1 LNHNV and CDR2 YYDKDF (reference sequence). V shed 9 bases and J shed 3 bases, with 18 bases lying between them. This chain's CDR3 is CATRRTRGTNQPQHF. The DNA for the CDR3 is TGTGCCACACGGAGAACGCGGGGGACCAATCAGCCCCAGCATTTT.

The chain couples TRBV20-1 to TRBJ2-7, with 11 bases fitting TRBD2. The J call may be incorrect, as the DNA end agrees better with TRBJ2-5. Germline V gene data show CDR1 as DFQATT and CDR2 as SNEGSKA (reference sequence). The CDR3 is made up of 15 amino acids. CDR3 bases: TGCAGTGCTAGAGATCGGACTAGCGGGCAAGAGACCCAGTACTTC. This gives the protein CSARDRTSGQETQYF.

This chain links TRBV20-1 with TRBJ2-4; the D gene is possibly TRBD2 (5 bases). The CDR3 sequence is 15 residues long. Deletions cut 0 bases from V and 8 bases from J, with 17 bases between. CDR1 and CDR2 (germline): DFQATT, SNEGSKA (reference sequence). DNA for the CDR3: TGCAGTGCTAGAGATCCCGGACTCAGCGGAGACATTCAGTACTTC. As protein: CSARDPGLSGDIQYF.

The count of this clonotype is one. The chain has TRBV20-1 and TRBJ2-1, with a weak D call TRBD2 (6 bases). The CDR3 has 16 residues. Looked up from germline, CDR1 is DFQATT and CDR2 is SNEGSKA (reference sequence). V lost 0 bases and J lost 6, with 18 bases in between. DNA of the CDR3: TGCAGTGCTAGAGAAACCGAAGGGGACTTTGGCAATGAGCAGTTCTTC. This gives the protein CSARETEGDFGNEQFF.

In its sample, this clonotype was seen a few times. The genes are TRBV13 and TRBJ2-4; D is undetermined. Between the trimmed V and J ends, which lost 1 base and 2 bases, there was a span of 15 bases. The CDR3 runs 17 residues. Per the germline V gene, CDR1 is PRHDT and CDR2 is FYEKMQ (reference sequence). CDR3 nucleotide sequence: TGTGCCAGCAGCTTAGCCCGCCGGCTAAGGCCCAAAAACATTCAGTACTTC. It yields the protein CASSLARRLRPKNIQYF.

In its sample, this clonotype was seen a few times. The chain has TRBV7-8 and TRBJ2-7; D might be TRBD1 (6 bases). V shed 2 bases and J shed 4 bases, with 18 bases lying between them. Germline V CDR1 and CDR2: SGHVS, FQNEAQ. The CDR3 runs 16 residues. CDR3 in DNA: TGTGCCAGCAGCTTATCTGGGGGACAAACCAAATACGAGCAGTACTTC. Translating gives CASSLSGGQTKYEQYF. The variable domain in full, completed from reference TRBV7-8 and TRBJ2-7, reads GAGVSQSPRYKVAKRGQDVALRCDPISGHVSLFWYQQALGQGPEFLTYFQNEAQLDKSGLPSDRFFAERPEGSVSTLKIQRTQQEDSAVYLCASSLSGGQTKYEQYFGPGTRLTVT.

The chain carries TRBV7-2 and TRBJ2-3; 8 bases are shared with TRBD1. This CDR3 is 13 amino acids long. Trimming removed 4 bases from V and 11 bases from J; junction bases left unmatched: 8. Germline CDR1 reads SGHTA; CDR2 reads FQGNSA. CDR3 protein: CASSSQGAGRQYF. DNA for the CDR3: TGTGCCAGCAGCTCCCAGGGGGCAGGGAGGCAGTATTTT.

The chain is built from TRBV19 and TRBJ1-5; no reliable D call. Trimming removed 9 bases at V and 0 bases at J, with 15 bases between. The CDR3 extends over 15 amino acids. Germline CDR1 and CDR2: LNHDA and SQIVND (reference sequence). CDR3 sequence: CASSLEDDSNQPQHF. The CDR3 nucleotides are TGTGCCAGCAGTCTTGAAGACGATAGCAATCAGCCCCAGCATTTT.

To note about this clonotype: The junction departs from the called germline gene at one end, perhaps through a read error. The chain couples TRBV7-9 to TRBJ1-2; TRBD1 aligns across 10 bases. This CDR3 contains 15 residues. CDR1 SEHNR and CDR2 FQNEAQ come from the germline V gene (reference sequence). The CDR3 DNA is TGTGCCAGCAGCCCGGGACAGGGGTCTCTCTATGGCTGCACCTTC. Its translation is CASSPGQGSLYGCTF.